This T cell receptor beta chain was identified in a study of T cell responses to AZD1222 COVID-19 vaccine. Findings of the study overall: It was only a handful of AZD1222 recipients who were seropositive at baseline. It was only after the peak T cell response that any repertoires were sampled. Clonal diversity was possibly underestimated, and the donors were mostly white British, with more females. Unmutated variant regions reportedly attract nearly half of all spike-specific TCRs.

V trimming: 6 bases; J trimming: 0 bases; junction bases outside the gene matches: 5. The germline CDR1 and CDR2 sequences are SQVTM and ANQGSEA. CDR3 length: 15 amino acids. Sequencing was performed with immunoSEQ multiplex PCR; in TCRdb, only in-frame clones are kept and a portion is missing. The table lists some 130,000 clones, around 86% of them singletons. As concerns this clone: Its antigen is still unknown.

This sequence joins TRBV29-1 and TRBJ1-6; 7 bases are a match to TRBD1. The source of this sequence is an adult in good health. The sample in question was peripheral blood, obtained on day 0 of AZD1222 vaccination. CDR3 bases: TGCAGCGTCAAGACAGGGAGCTCCTATAATTCACCCCTCCACTTT. It yields the protein CSVKTGSSYNSPLHF. Combining the CDR3 with reference TRBV29-1 and TRBJ1-6 gives the whole variable domain SAVISQKPSRDICQRGTSLTIQCQVDSQVTMMFWYRQQPGQSLTLIATANQGSEATYESGFVIDKFPISRPNLTFSTLTVSNMSPEDSSIYLCSVKTGSSYNSPLHFGNGTRLTVT.